This paragraph covers one T cell receptor beta chain sequence. The germline V and J ends were trimmed by 0 bases and 0 bases, with 9 bases remaining between them. This CDR3 comprises 16 residues. Per germline, CDR1 SGHDN and CDR2 FVKESK. Seattle enrolled patients during active infection and tracked them longitudinally. How the authors handled the data: Counts of nucleated cells, estimated from reference gene primer amplification, were obtained. Data came from immunoSEQ multiplex PCR; TCRdb stores just in-frame clones and leaves some out. V, J and clone size are taken as reported in that table, and D and trimming were inferred from the DNA itself. Of 300,000 to 400,000 clones in the sample, 70% to 90% were seen once. The record originates from a study of blood T cell repertoires in COVID-19. Study at large: Sources were T cells, B-cell-depleted T cells, or PBMCs; the material itself was cDNA or gDNA.

The sample comprised peripheral blood. This sequence originates from a woman aged 55 to 70 with COVID-19, enrolled during active disease. J is TRBJ1-3 and V is TRBV14; D call uncertain. The CDR3 DNA sequence: TGTGCCAGCAGCCAAGAAGCGGGATCCTCTGGAAACACCATATATTTT. Protein sequence: CASSQEAGSSGNTIYF.